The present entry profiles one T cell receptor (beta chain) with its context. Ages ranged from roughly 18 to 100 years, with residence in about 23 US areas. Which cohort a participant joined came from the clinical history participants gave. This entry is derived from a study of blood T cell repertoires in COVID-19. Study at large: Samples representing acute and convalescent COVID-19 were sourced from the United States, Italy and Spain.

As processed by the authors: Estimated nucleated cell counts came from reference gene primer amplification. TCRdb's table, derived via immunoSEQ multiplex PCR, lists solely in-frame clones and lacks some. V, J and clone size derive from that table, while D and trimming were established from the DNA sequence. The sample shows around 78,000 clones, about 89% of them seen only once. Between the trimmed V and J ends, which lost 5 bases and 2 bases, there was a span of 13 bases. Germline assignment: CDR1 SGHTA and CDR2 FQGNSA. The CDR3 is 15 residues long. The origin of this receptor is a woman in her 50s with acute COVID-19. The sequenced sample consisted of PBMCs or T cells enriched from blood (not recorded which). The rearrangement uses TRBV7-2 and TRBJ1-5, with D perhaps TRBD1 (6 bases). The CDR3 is CASSQSGVGNQPQHF. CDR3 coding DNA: TGTGCCAGCAGCCAATCAGGGGTGGGCAATCAGCCCCAGCATTTT.